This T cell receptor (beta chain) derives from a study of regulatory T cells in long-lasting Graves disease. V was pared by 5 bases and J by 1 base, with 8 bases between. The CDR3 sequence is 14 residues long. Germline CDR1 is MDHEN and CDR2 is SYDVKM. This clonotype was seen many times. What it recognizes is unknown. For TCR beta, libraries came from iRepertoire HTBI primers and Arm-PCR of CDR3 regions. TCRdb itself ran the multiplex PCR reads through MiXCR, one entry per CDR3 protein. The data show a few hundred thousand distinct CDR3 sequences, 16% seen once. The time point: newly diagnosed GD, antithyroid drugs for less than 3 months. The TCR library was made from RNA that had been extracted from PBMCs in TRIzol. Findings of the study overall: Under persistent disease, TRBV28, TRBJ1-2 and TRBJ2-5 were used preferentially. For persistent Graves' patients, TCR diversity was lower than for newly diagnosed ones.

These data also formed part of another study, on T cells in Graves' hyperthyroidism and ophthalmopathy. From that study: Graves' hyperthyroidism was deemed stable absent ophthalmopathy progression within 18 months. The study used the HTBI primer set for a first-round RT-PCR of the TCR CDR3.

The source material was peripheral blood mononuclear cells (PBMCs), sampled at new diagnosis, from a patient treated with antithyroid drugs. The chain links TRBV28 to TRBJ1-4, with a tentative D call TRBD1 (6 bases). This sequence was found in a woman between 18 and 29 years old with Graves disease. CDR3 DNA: TGTGCCAGCAGTAGGGGACAAACTAATGAAAAACTGTTTTTT. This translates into CASSRGQTNEKLFF.